Below are 24 T cell receptor beta chains sequenced from a single sample in a study of T cell repertoires in aging, cancer and after chemotherapy. Amplification of TCR beta used genomic DNA extracted from peripheral blood. TRB rearrangements spanning V, D and J were amplified using mixed TRB-A/B primers. MiXCR, run by TCRdb on the multiplex PCR reads, gives a single entry per CDR3 protein. The table lists around 5,200 distinct CDR3 sequences, around 28% of them singletons. Input material: blood. Every receptor here comes from a human donor in good health.

In its sample, this clonotype ranks as medium-sized (0.01 to 0.1%). The gene calls are TRBV5-4 and TRBJ1-6; 9 bases are shared with TRBD1. Germline V gives CDR1 SGHNT, CDR2 YYREEE (reference sequence). The trim removed 2 bases at V and 10 bases at J, leaving 7 bases unmatched. The CDR3 runs to 15 residues. The CDR3 nucleotides are TGTGCCAGCAGCTTCGCCGGGACAGGGTACTCACCCCTCCACTTT. Amino acids: CASSFAGTGYSPLHF.

This clonotype rates as medium-sized (0.01 to 0.1%). This chain links TRBV7-6 with TRBJ2-3; D is unclear. Trimming took off 3 bases at V and 1 base at J, with 5 bases between the two ends. CDR3 length: 13 residues. CDR1 is SGHVS, CDR2 FNYEAQ, per germline. The CDR3: CASSLTGTDTQYF. CDR3 coding DNA: TGTGCCAGCAGCTTGACCGGCACAGATACGCAGTATTTT.

This clonotype was seen only a few times. The rearrangement joins TRBV6-5 to TRBJ1-2; 7 bases agree with TRBD1. The CDR3 covers 12 residues. After removal of 5 bases from V and 7 bases from J, the junction contained 4 bases not matched to a gene. CDR1 and CDR2 from the germline V gene are MNHEY and SVGAGI. CDR3 residues: CASSQWDSGYTF. In nucleotides, the CDR3 is TGTGCCAGCAGTCAATGGGACAGTGGCTACACCTTC.

The CDR3 region has the DNA TGTGCCAGCACCCTCCAGGGGGGTTCGAACACCGGGGAGCTGTTTTTT. It specifies CASTLQGGSNTGELFF. The chain couples TRBV5-4 to TRBJ2-2, with D maybe TRBD1 (7 bases). CDR1 is SGHNT and CDR2 is YYREEE in the germline V gene (reference sequence). V lost 6 bases and J 0 bases, leaving 15 bases between the germline ends. The CDR3 extends over 16 amino acids.

This clonotype was seen a handful of times. V gene TRBV20-1 combines with J gene TRBJ2-2, with a tentative D call TRBD2 (6 bases). CDR1 and CDR2 from the germline V gene are DFQATT and SNEGSKA (reference sequence). The V end was cut by 5 bases, the J end by 2 bases, with 12 bases between. This CDR3 is 14 amino acids long. The CDR3 coding sequence is TGCAGTGCTGGACCGGGAGCTAACACCGGGGAGCTGTTTTTT. Its protein product is CSAGPGANTGELFF.

This clonotype was found a few times. This chain links TRBV6-1 with TRBJ1-2, with D possibly TRBD1 on 5 matching bases. Germline loops: CDR1 MNHNS, CDR2 SASEGT. V was cut by 4 bases and J by 4 bases, with 16 bases left in between. The CDR3 has 15 residues. The CDR3: CASSGKTQGRYGYTF. As DNA, the CDR3 is TGTGCCAGCAGTGGAAAGACTCAGGGACGCTATGGCTACACCTTC.

This clonotype is deemed medium-sized. This rearrangement joins TRBV29-1 to TRBJ1-4, with a weak D call TRBD1 (5 bases). Trimming took off 7 bases at V and 4 bases at J, with 13 bases between the two ends. This CDR3 is 13 amino acids long. The germline V gene encodes CDR1 SQVTM and CDR2 ANQGSEA. The DNA for the CDR3 is TGCAGCGCCGGAGCCGGGGGTAATGAAAAACTGTTTTTT. It codes for CSAGAGGNEKLFF.

The CDR3 DNA sequence: TGCGCCAGCAGACAGGGAACGAACACCGGGGAGCTGTTTTTT. Amino acids: CASRQGTNTGELFF. The V gene is TRBV5-1, the J gene TRBJ2-2; D may be TRBD1 (6 bases). The CDR3 is 14 residues long. Germline CDR1 is SGHRS and CDR2 is YFSETQ. Trimming pared 5 bases from V and 0 bases from J, leaving 8 bases between.

This clonotype was observed a few times. The chain is built from TRBV24-1 and TRBJ2-2; TRBD1 matches at 9 bases. CDR3 length equals 16 residues. The germline V gene encodes CDR1 KGHDR and CDR2 SFDVKD. With 3 bases clipped from V and 1 base from J, the junction kept 2 bases outside the gene matches. The CDR3 reads CATSDQTGGNTGELFF. The CDR3 bases are TGTGCCACCAGTGATCAGACAGGGGGGAACACCGGGGAGCTGTTTTTT.

This clonotype is labeled as medium-sized. This chain uses TRBV12-3 or TRBV12-4 with TRBJ2-3; 16 nucleotides match TRBD2. The trim removed 5 bases at V and 2 bases at J, leaving 4 bases unmatched. This CDR3 contains 17 residues. Written as DNA, the CDR3 is TGTGCCAGCAGTACCGGGACTAGCGGGGGGGACACAGATACGCAGTATTTT. Translation: CASSTGTSGGDTDTQYF.

This rearrangement joins TRBV12-3 or TRBV12-4 to TRBJ2-7, with TRBD2 identical over 13 bases. V lost 6 bases and J lost 5; bases outside the gene matches: 4. This CDR3 contains 14 residues. CDR3 nucleotides: TGTGCCAGCAGCTGGACTAGCGGGAGCGACGAGCAGTACTTC. Its translation is CASSWTSGSDEQYF.

By sample fraction, this clonotype is medium-sized. The rearrangement uses TRBV12-3 or TRBV12-4 and TRBJ2-1; TRBD1 might be the D (6 bases). Deletions cut 1 base from V and 12 bases from J, with 19 bases between. CDR3 size: 15 residues. The CDR3 loop reads CASSLEVQGIVGQFF. Here the CDR3 DNA reads TGTGCCAGCAGTTTAGAAGTCCAGGGGATCGTAGGGCAGTTCTTC.

The chain is built from TRBV6-1 and TRBJ1-3, with TRBD1 as a possible D gene (5 bases). CDR3 length: 14 amino acids. V was clipped by 0 bases and J by 4 bases, with 7 bases between them. Germline V lookup: CDR1 MNHNS, CDR2 SASEGT. As DNA, the CDR3 is TGTGCCAGCAGTGAAGCCAGGGAAGGAAACACCATATATTTT. Its protein is CASSEAREGNTIYF.

This clonotype was found a few times. The genes are TRBV30 and TRBJ2-3; D gene ambiguous. V dropped 8 bases and J dropped 2 bases, with 17 bases sitting between them. Germline V CDR1 and CDR2: GTSNPN, SVGIG (reference sequence). The CDR3 runs to 14 residues. The CDR3 region has the DNA TGTGCCCGTCGGCAGGACCCCTTCACAGATACGCAGTATTTT. The encoded protein is CARRQDPFTDTQYF.

By share of the sample, this clonotype is medium-sized (0.01 to 0.1%). The chain joins TRBV6-5 to TRBJ2-1; D may be TRBD1 (6 bases). V lost 6 bases to trimming and J lost 10 bases, with 13 bases between them. This CDR3 has 12 residues. Germline lookup yields CDR1 MNHEY and CDR2 SVGAGI. In DNA, the CDR3 is TGTGCCAGCAGCACAGGGTCAGAGGAGCAGTTCTTC. Encoded protein: CASSTGSEEQFF.

The V gene is TRBV28, the J gene TRBJ1-4; D gene ambiguous. Germline values: CDR1 MDHEN, CDR2 SYDVKM. The CDR3 consists of 12 residues. V was trimmed by 7 bases and J by 8 bases, leaving 11 bases between them. This CDR3 reads CASTPGREKLFF. For the CDR3, the DNA is TGTGCCAGCACACCAGGTCGAGAAAAACTGTTTTTT.

Only a few counts were recorded for this clonotype. The rearrangement uses TRBV6-5 and TRBJ1-1; D perhaps matches TRBD1 (5 bases). The CDR3 spans 14 residues. The V end was cut by 6 bases, the J end by 3 bases, with 14 bases between. Germline V gene lookup returns CDR1 MNHEY and CDR2 SVGAGI. CDR3 in DNA: TGTGCCAGCAGCATAAGCTCGGGGGACACTGAAGCTTTCTTT. This sequence encodes CASSISSGDTEAFF.

The V gene is TRBV19, the J gene TRBJ1-1, with D unresolved. Germline CDR1 and CDR2: LNHDA and SQIVND (reference sequence). The CDR3 is 13 residues long. V was shortened by 0 bases and J by 6 bases, with 8 bases between the two germline ends. Here the CDR3 DNA reads TGTGCCAGTAGTATAGATCGGGGTGCTGAAGCTTTCTTT. Translated: CASSIDRGAEAFF.

J is TRBJ1-6 and V is TRBV6-2 or TRBV6-3; possibly TRBD1 for D (5 bases). The CDR3 runs to 13 residues. V lost 5 bases and J 9 bases, leaving 11 bases between the germline ends. Germline-derived CDR1 and CDR2 are MNHEY and SVGEGT. The CDR3 sequence: CASSTPQASPLHF. In DNA form, the CDR3 reads TGTGCCAGCAGTACACCACAGGCTTCACCCCTCCACTTT.

This clonotype is large by share. The chain has TRBV19 and TRBJ2-2, with unresolved D. The CDR3 has 14 amino acids. V was shortened by 5 bases and J by 2 bases, with 9 bases between the two germline ends. Germline CDR1 LNHDA, CDR2 SQIVND (reference sequence). CDR3 sequence reads: CASSLQVNTGELFF. Here the CDR3 DNA reads TGTGCCAGTAGTCTCCAAGTCAACACCGGGGAGCTGTTTTTT.

This clonotype is medium-sized within its sample. The chain joins TRBV6-5 to TRBJ2-2, with TRBD2 identical over 7 bases. This CDR3 is built from 16 residues. V was clipped by 0 bases and J by 3 bases; unmatched bases: 4. CDR1 is MNHEY, CDR2 SVGAGI, per germline. The CDR3 here is CASSYSGGGYTGELFF. DNA of the CDR3: TGTGCCAGCAGTTACTCGGGCGGGGGTTACACCGGGGAGCTGTTTTTT.

This clonotype is labeled as large. The V gene is TRBV19, the J gene TRBJ2-3; perhaps TRBD2 as D (5 bases). Trimming removed 7 bases from V and 0 bases from J, with 8 bases in between. Germline V lookup: CDR1 LNHDA, CDR2 SQIVND (reference sequence). The CDR3 contains 13 residues. The CDR3 is CASTRGSTDTQYF. The CDR3, as DNA: TGTGCCAGTACCCGCGGGAGCACAGATACGCAGTATTTT.

Here the CDR3 DNA reads TGTGCCAGCAGTCCGGGGACAGGGTCGGGGGGGGGGGGTCCCCAGCATTTT. This translates into CASSPGTGSGGGGPQHF. V and J are TRBV6-5 and TRBJ1-5, with 9 positions matching TRBD1. The CDR3 has 17 residues. The J segment lost 10 bases and the V segment lost 5 bases, leaving 18 bases of the junction unmatched. CDR1 MNHEY and CDR2 SVGAGI come from the germline V gene.

V is TRBV19 and J is TRBJ2-7; 10 bases are a match to TRBD1. The germline V gene has CDR1 LNHDA and CDR2 SQIVND (reference sequence). This CDR3 spans 16 amino acids. The J segment lost 3 bases and the V segment lost 3 bases, leaving 8 bases of the junction unmatched. CDR3 sequence: CASSMGRQGAYYEQYF. CDR3 in DNA: TGTGCCAGTAGTATGGGGAGACAGGGGGCATACTACGAGCAGTACTTC.